The 20 T cell receptor beta chains below were found in one sample sequenced in a study of CD8 T cells in ankylosing spondylitis. TCRdb itself ran the 5' RACE reads through MiXCR, one entry per CDR3 protein. The sample shows 200,000 to 250,000 distinct CDR3 sequences, approximately 10% of them seen only once. The specimen sequenced was blood, either unsorted or a sorted T cell fraction (not recorded which). These TCRs come from a male donor with ankylosing spondylitis or in good health (not recorded which).

The sample holds a few counts of this clonotype. V and J are TRBV14 and TRBJ1-2; possibly TRBD1 for D (5 bases). This CDR3 contains 15 residues. V was trimmed by 0 bases and J by 6 bases, leaving 14 bases between them. Germline CDR1 SGHDN, CDR2 FVKESK. Written as DNA, the CDR3 is TGTGCCAGCAGCCAAGAGGGGGACGGATATAATGGCTACACCTTC. Protein product: CASSQEGDGYNGYTF.

This clonotype showed up many times. CDR3 bases: TGTGCCACCAGTGATTTGGATACCGGTCGAAAGGGTTCAAACACCGGGGAGCTGTTTTTT. This codes for CATSDLDTGRKGSNTGELFF. The chain has TRBV24-1 and TRBJ2-2, with D unresolved. The CDR3 is 20 residues long. V dropped 0 bases and J dropped 2 bases, with 21 bases sitting between them. The germline gives CDR1 KGHDR, CDR2 SFDVKD.

This clonotype occurred many times. V is TRBV2 and J is TRBJ2-2; 9 bases are shared with TRBD2. This CDR3 has 15 residues. Losses at the gene ends were 2 bases for V and 7 bases for J; bases not matched to a gene: 5. The germline V gene encodes CDR1 SNHLY and CDR2 FYNNEI. The CDR3 is CASSESSGDYGELFF. The CDR3 nucleotides are TGTGCCAGCAGTGAATCTAGCGGGGACTACGGGGAGCTGTTTTTT.

This chain links TRBV20-1 with TRBJ1-5; 7 bases agree with TRBD1. V shed 6 bases, J shed 5 bases, and the junction held 10 bases outside the gene matches. The CDR3 extends over 14 amino acids. CDR1 and CDR2 from the germline V gene are DFQATT and SNEGSKA (reference sequence). The DNA for the CDR3 is TGCAGTGCCCCGTTAGGGGGCATCGATCAGCCCCAGCATTTT. Translated: CSAPLGGIDQPQHF.

The sample holds many counts of this clonotype. The J gene is TRBJ2-2, the V gene TRBV12-3 or TRBV12-4; weak D call: TRBD2 (7 bases). Trimming removed 8 bases at V and 6 bases at J, with 13 bases between. This CDR3 comprises 13 residues. CDR3 protein: CASEGEGSGELFF. CDR3 in DNA: TGTGCCAGCGAGGGGGAGGGATCCGGGGAGCTGTTTTTT.

This clonotype was recorded many times. This rearrangement joins TRBV6-5 to TRBJ2-1; either TRBD1 or TRBD2 may fit D (5 bases each). This CDR3 has 15 amino acids. Trimming took off 0 bases at V and 5 bases at J, with 11 bases between the two ends. Germline CDR1 MNHEY, CDR2 SVGAGI. CDR3 in amino acids: CASSYSWDGDNEQFF. CDR3 in DNA: TGTGCCAGCAGTTACTCTTGGGACGGGGACAATGAGCAGTTCTTC.

This clonotype occurred many times. The chain carries TRBV20-1 and TRBJ2-7; TRBD2 is a possible D gene (6 bases). This CDR3 comprises 12 residues. Germline CDR1 reads DFQATT; CDR2 reads SNEGSKA (reference sequence). Deletions cut 5 bases from V and 3 bases from J, with 11 bases between. The CDR3 here is CSAPGTYYEQYF. The DNA for the CDR3 is TGCAGTGCTCCCGGGACTTACTACGAGCAGTACTTC.

This clonotype was counted only a few times. The chain carries TRBV5-1 and TRBJ2-7; 7 positions match TRBD1. Losses at the gene ends were 0 bases for V and 0 bases for J; bases not matched to a gene: 9. Germline V gives CDR1 SGHRS, CDR2 YFSETQ. The CDR3 consists of 17 residues. The CDR3 loop is CASSLAPETGSSYEQYF. The CDR3 DNA is TGCGCCAGCAGCTTGGCCCCAGAGACAGGGTCCTCCTACGAGCAGTACTTC.

The gene calls are TRBV7-3 and TRBJ2-3; D unresolved. The CDR3 sequence is 17 residues long. V lost 6 bases and J lost 1, with 20 bases in between. CDR1 is SGHTA and CDR2 is FQGTGA in the germline V gene. The CDR3 loop is CASSPGLWPTRTDTQYF. The CDR3 DNA follows: TGTGCCAGCAGTCCCGGGCTGTGGCCCACCCGCACAGATACGCAGTATTTT. The variable domain in full, with the rest retrieved from reference TRBV7-3 and TRBJ2-3, is GAGVSQTPSNKVTEKGKYVELRCDPISGHTALYWYRQSLGQGPEFLIYFQGTGAADDSGLPNDRFFAVRPEGSVSTLKIQRTERGDSAVYLCASSPGLWPTRTDTQYFGPGTRLTVL.

This clonotype was seen at least ten times. J is TRBJ2-5 and V is TRBV5-1; possibly TRBD2 for D (5 bases). The V gene lost 4 bases and the J gene lost 2 bases, with 18 bases spanning the gap. In germline, CDR1 is SGHRS, CDR2 YFSETQ. CDR3 length equals 16 residues. CDR3 sequence reads: CASSPGSAGSQETQYF. Here the CDR3 DNA reads TGCGCCAGCAGCCCCGGTAGTGCGGGTTCTCAAGAGACCCAGTACTTC.

This clonotype has a handful of counts. The genes are TRBV5-1 and TRBJ1-6; 7 positions agree with TRBD1. The CDR3 consists of 14 residues. V gave up 4 bases and J gave up 7 bases; unmatched junction bases: 5. Germline CDR1 and CDR2: SGHRS and YFSETQ. CDR3 residues: CASSTRDSNSPLHF. The CDR3, as DNA: TGCGCCAGCAGCACCCGGGACAGCAATTCACCCCTCCACTTT. The full variable domain, with the rest looked up from reference TRBV5-1 and TRBJ1-6, is KAGVTQTPRYLIKTRGQQVTLSCSPISGHRSVSWYQQTPGQGLQFLFEYFSETQRNKGNFPGRFSGRQFSNSRSEMNVSTLELGDSALYLCASSTRDSNSPLHFGNGTRLTVT.

This clonotype was found many times. The gene calls are TRBV7-2 and TRBJ2-3; D remains unclear. Germline CDR1 SGHTA, CDR2 FQGNSA. Trimming removed 1 base from V and 2 bases from J, with 7 bases in between. The CDR3 contains 14 residues. The CDR3 spells CASSLVPYTDTQYF. The CDR3 coding sequence is TGTGCCAGCAGCTTAGTCCCATACACAGATACGCAGTATTTT.

This clonotype was seen ten or more times. The chain links TRBV5-1 to TRBJ2-3; possible D gene TRBD1, 6 bases. CDR3 size: 15 residues. The germline CDR1 and CDR2 sequences are SGHRS and YFSETQ. Trimming took 3 bases from V and 1 from J, leaving 12 bases between them. DNA of the CDR3: TGCGCCAGCAGCTCGGAGCCAGGGGGCACAGATACGCAGTATTTT. This sequence encodes CASSSEPGGTDTQYF.

This clonotype has a handful of counts. The chain carries TRBV19 and TRBJ2-5, with 8 bases that match TRBD2. The CDR3 is 15 residues long. Germline-derived CDR1 and CDR2 are LNHDA and SQIVND (reference sequence). With 1 base clipped from V and 2 bases from J, the junction kept 3 bases outside the gene matches. As DNA, the CDR3 is TGTGCCAGTAGTATAGGGACTAGCCTTCAAGAGACCCAGTACTTC. This translates into CASSIGTSLQETQYF.

This clonotype was counted at least ten times. The chain carries TRBV12-3 or TRBV12-4 and TRBJ1-4; 8 bases match TRBD1. Germline trimming cut 2 bases from V and 10 bases from J; bases unmatched to any gene: 6. The CDR3 totals 14 residues. CDR3 residues: CASSLQGALGKLFF. The DNA of the CDR3 is TGTGCCAGCAGTTTACAGGGGGCTCTCGGAAAACTGTTTTTT.

This sequence joins TRBV7-2 and TRBJ1-1, with D maybe TRBD1 (5 bases). Germline values: CDR1 SGHTA, CDR2 FQGNSA. Trimming took 1 base from V and 0 from J, leaving 9 bases between them. This CDR3 region has 15 residues. The CDR3 DNA follows: TGTGCCAGCAGCTTAGAAGGACATGTGAACACTGAAGCTTTCTTT. It yields the protein CASSLEGHVNTEAFF. The full variable domain, its missing parts supplied by reference TRBV7-2 and TRBJ1-1, is GAGVSQSPSNKVTEKGKDVELRCDPISGHTALYWYRQSLGQGLEFLIYFQGNSAPDKSGLPSDRFSAERTGGSVSTLTIQRTQQEDSAVYLCASSLEGHVNTEAFFGQGTRLTVV.

Ten or more counts support this clonotype. The rearrangement uses TRBV3-1 and TRBJ2-1, with 9 bases identical to TRBD1. The CDR3 is 15 amino acids. V was pared by 4 bases and J by 6 bases, with 7 bases of the junction left unmatched. From germline, CDR1 is LGHDT and CDR2 YNNKEL (reference sequence). The CDR3: CASSPRQGGVNEQFF. The CDR3 DNA reads as TGTGCCAGCAGCCCCCGACAGGGGGGGGTCAATGAGCAGTTCTTC.

The chain combines TRBV28 with TRBJ1-5; weak D call: TRBD1 (5 bases). CDR1 is MDHEN, CDR2 SYDVKM, per germline. This CDR3 spans 15 amino acids. Trimming shortened V by 5 bases and J by 2 bases, and 13 bases separated the two germline ends. The CDR3 DNA follows: TGTGCCAGCAGTCCGAACAGGCGCGGCAATCAGCCCCAGCATTTT. Amino acid sequence: CASSPNRRGNQPQHF.

The rearrangement links TRBV12-3 or TRBV12-4 to TRBJ1-5; 7 bases agree with TRBD1. The CDR3 consists of 14 residues. J gave up 6 bases and V 6 bases, and 8 bases lay outside the gene matches. The CDR3 sequence: CASRLGTDSQPQHF. In DNA form, the CDR3 reads TGTGCCAGCAGGCTGGGGACAGATAGTCAGCCCCAGCATTTT.

About this clonotype: A much larger clone differs by one base, so this may be a read error. CDR3 coding DNA: TGCGCCAGCAGCTTTTCCGGGACAGGGGCCTACGAGCAGTACTTC. This translates into CASSFSGTGAYEQYF. This chain links TRBV5-1 with TRBJ2-7; 10 nucleotides match TRBD1. V shed 2 bases, J shed 2 bases, and the junction held 4 bases outside the gene matches. CDR3 length: 15 residues. Germline-derived CDR1 and CDR2 are SGHRS and YFSETQ.